This entry is about one T cell receptor beta chain. This entry comes from a study of cytomegalovirus exposure and HLA in healthy donors. Germline V gene data show CDR1 as LGHNA and CDR2 as YSLEER. Trimming pared 0 bases from V and 7 bases from J, leaving 21 bases between. There are 17 residues in the CDR3. The PCR ran on 60 Vbeta and 13 Jbeta primers. Some clones are missing from TCRdb's copy, which holds only in-frame ones; the method was immunoSEQ multiplex PCR. This table has approximately 160,000 clones, around 68% appearing once. The sample was PBMCs. This clonotype was sampled from a woman between 35 and 50 years old in good health and CMV-seropositive. This chain links TRBV4-3 with TRBJ2-5; a weak D match, TRBD1 (5 bases). CDR3: CASSQDHSSGALGTQYF. The CDR3, as DNA: TGCGCCAGCAGCCAAGATCATTCAAGTGGGGCGCTTGGGACCCAGTACTTC.